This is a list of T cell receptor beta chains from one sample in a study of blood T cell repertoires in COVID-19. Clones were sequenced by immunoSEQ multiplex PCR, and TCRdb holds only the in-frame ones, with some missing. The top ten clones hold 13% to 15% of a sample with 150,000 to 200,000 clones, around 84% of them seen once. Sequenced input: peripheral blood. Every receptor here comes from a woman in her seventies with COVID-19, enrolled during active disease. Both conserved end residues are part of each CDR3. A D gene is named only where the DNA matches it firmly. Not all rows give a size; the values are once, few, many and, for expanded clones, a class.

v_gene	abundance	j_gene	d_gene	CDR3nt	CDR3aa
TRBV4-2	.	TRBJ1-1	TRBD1	TGTGCCAGCAGCCAGGCCGGGACAGGGGGTAATATGGGCACTGAAGCTTTCTTT	CASSQAGTGGNMGTEAFF
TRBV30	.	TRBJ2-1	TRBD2	TGTGCCTGGGCCCTAGCGGGGAGTAAGGCCAATGAGCAGTTCTTC	CAWALAGSKANEQFF
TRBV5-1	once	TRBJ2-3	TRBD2	TGCGCCAGCAGCTCAAGGACTAGCGGGGTATATACGCAGTATTTT	CASSSRTSGVYTQYF
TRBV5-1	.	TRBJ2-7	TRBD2	TGCGCCAGCAGCCCCAGGGAAGCGGGAGGAGGAGGGGAGCAGTACTTC	CASSPREAGGGGEQYF
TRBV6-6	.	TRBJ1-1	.	TGTGCCAGCATTCCCGGTGGGAACACTGAAGCTTTCTTT	CASIPGGNTEAFF
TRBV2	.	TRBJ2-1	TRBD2	TGTGCCAGCAGTGTAACTCTAGCGGCCGAGACTCGGCAGTTCTTC	CASSVTLAAETRQFF
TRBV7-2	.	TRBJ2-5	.	TGTGCCAGCAGCTTAGCCTGGACAGAAGAGACCCAGTACTTC	CASSLAWTEETQYF
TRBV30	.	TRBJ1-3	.	TGTGCCTGGAGTCGGGGCAGGGGAGATGGAAACACCATATATTTT	CAWSRGRGDGNTIYF
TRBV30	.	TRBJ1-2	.	TGTGCCTGGAGTGTACGGGTATCGCTTAACTATGGCTACACCTTC	CAWSVRVSLNYGYTF
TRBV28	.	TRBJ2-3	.	TGTGCCAGCAGTTTATTAGGAGGGGGCACAGATACGCAGTATTTT	CASSLLGGGTDTQYF
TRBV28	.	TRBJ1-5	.	TGTGCCAGCAGTTGGCGACTGGGCAATCAGCCCCAGCATTTT	CASSWRLGNQPQHF
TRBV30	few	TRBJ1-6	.	TGTGCCTGGACCCCCCCTGGCGGTGAAAATAATTCACCCCTCCACTTT	CAWTPPGGENNSPLHF
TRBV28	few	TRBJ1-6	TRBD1	TGTGCCAGCGGCAGGGGGCGGTTTGGTTCACCCCTCCACTTT	CASGRGRFGSPLHF
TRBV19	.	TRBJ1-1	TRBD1	TGTGCCAGTAGTAAAGGGCGGACAGGGGGCGCCGACACTGAAGCTTTCTTT	CASSKGRTGGADTEAFF
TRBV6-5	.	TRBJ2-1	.	TGTGCCATCCGACTCTACAATGAGCAGTTCTTC	CAIRLYNEQFF
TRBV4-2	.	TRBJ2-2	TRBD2	TGTGCCAGCAGCTCCCAACTAGCGGGGGGGCCGAACACCGGGGAGCTGTTTTTT	CASSSQLAGGPNTGELFF
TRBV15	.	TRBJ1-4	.	TGTGCCACCAAAGGCAGGGTTAATGAAAAACTGTTTTTT	CATKGRVNEKLFF
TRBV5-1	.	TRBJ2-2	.	TGCGCCAGCAGCTTGGCCCGCGACTCCGGGGAGCTGTTTTTT	CASSLARDSGELFF
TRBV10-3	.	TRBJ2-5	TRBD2	TGTGCCATCAGTGAGTCGAGGCTAGCGGGAGGCCCCCAAGAGACCCAGTACTTC	CAISESRLAGGPQETQYF
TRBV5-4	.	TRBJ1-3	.	TGTGCCAGCAGTCGCGGCTCCTCCTCTGGAAACACCATATATTTT	CASSRGSSSGNTIYF
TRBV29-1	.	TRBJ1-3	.	TGCAGCCCCTGTTGGGCCCTCTCTGGAAACACCATATATTTT	CSPCWALSGNTIYF
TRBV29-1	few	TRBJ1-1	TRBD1	TGCAGCGTAAGACAGGGCAACACTGAAGCTTTCTTT	CSVRQGNTEAFF
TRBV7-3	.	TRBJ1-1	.	TGTGCCAGCAGCCTTGACGGGAAGTCCTCTGAAGCTTTCTTT	CASSLDGKSSEAFF
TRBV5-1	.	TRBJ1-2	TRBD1	TGCGCCAGCAGCTGGACAGGGATGAACTATGGCTACACCTTC	CASSWTGMNYGYTF
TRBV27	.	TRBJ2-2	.	TGTGCCAGCAGTCCGCAGGGGCAGGGAACCGGGGAGCTGTTTTTT	CASSPQGQGTGELFF
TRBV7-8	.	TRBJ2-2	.	TGTGCCAGCAGCCGCTACAACACCGGGGAGCTGTTTTTT	CASSRYNTGELFF
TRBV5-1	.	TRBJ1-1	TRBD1	TGCGCCAGCAGCCCTTTCGGGACAGCTAAGTATGAAGCTTTCTTT	CASSPFGTAKYEAFF
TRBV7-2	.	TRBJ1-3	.	TGTGCCAGCAGCTTAGGAGGGCCCGGAAACACCATATATTTT	CASSLGGPGNTIYF
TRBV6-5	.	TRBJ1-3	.	TGTGCCAGCACCCCCGGAAGGCCGGGTGGAAACACCATATATTTT	CASTPGRPGGNTIYF
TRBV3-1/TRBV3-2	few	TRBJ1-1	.	TGTGCCAGCAGCCCCGCCGGGACTGAAGCTTTCTTT	CASSPAGTEAFF
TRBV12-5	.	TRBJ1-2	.	TGTGCTAGCGCCCCAGGAAACCCCGCCTATGGCTACACCTTC	CASAPGNPAYGYTF
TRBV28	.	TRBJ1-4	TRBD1	TGTGCCAGCAGTTTAGGACAGGGGTGGAAACTGTTTTTT	CASSLGQGWKLFF
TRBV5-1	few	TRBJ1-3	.	TGCGCCAGCAGCTTGGCCCAGGGTGGCTCTGGAAACACCATATATTTT	CASSLAQGGSGNTIYF
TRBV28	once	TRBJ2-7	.	TGTGCCAGCAGTTTAACAGCCTCCTACGAGCAGTACTTC	CASSLTASYEQYF
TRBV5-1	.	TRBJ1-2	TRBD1	TGCGCCAGCAGCACCGGGACAGGGAGAGGCGATGGCTACACCTTC	CASSTGTGRGDGYTF
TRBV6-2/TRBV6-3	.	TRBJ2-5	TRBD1	TGTGCCAGCAGTTATTCGACCTCGGGACAGGGTTTTCGGGAGACCCAGTACTTC	CASSYSTSGQGFRETQYF
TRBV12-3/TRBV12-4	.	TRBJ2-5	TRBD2	TGTGCCACGGGGGGGTACCAAGAGACCCAGTACTTC	CATGGYQETQYF
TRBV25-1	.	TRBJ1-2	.	TGTGCCAGCAGTGAGCGGGGCAGAACTAACTATGGCTACACCTTC	CASSERGRTNYGYTF
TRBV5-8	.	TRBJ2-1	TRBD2	TGTGCCAGCAGCTCGGGTCCCGGGACTAGCGGGCGAAGCTCCTACAATGAGCAGTTCTTC	CASSSGPGTSGRSSYNEQFF
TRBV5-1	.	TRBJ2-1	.	TGCGCCAGCAGCTCGGTTTGGTATGAGCAGTTCTTC	CASSSVWYEQFF
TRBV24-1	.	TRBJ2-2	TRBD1	TGTGCCACAGCTCGACAGGGAAACACCGGGGAGCTGTTTTTT	CATARQGNTGELFF
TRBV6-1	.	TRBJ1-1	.	TGTGCCAGCAGTGAACGGGGTTCTTGGGAAGCTTTCTTT	CASSERGSWEAFF
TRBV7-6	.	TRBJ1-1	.	TGTGCCAGCAGCTCCCGGGGGGACACAAAAGCTTTCTTT	CASSSRGDTKAFF
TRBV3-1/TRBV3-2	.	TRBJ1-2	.	TGTGCCAGCACCGCGACAGACGGACGGCGGGGAGGCTACACCTTC	CASTATDGRRGGYTF
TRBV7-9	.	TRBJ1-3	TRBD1	TGTGCCAGCAGCTTAGACAGGGGAGGAGGAAACACCATATATTTT	CASSLDRGGGNTIYF